This T cell receptor (beta chain) was retrieved from a study of OX40 agonist ivuxolimab in advanced cancers. Study in general: Therapy given before enrollment (anti-PD-1, anti-PD-L1 or anti-CTLA-4) was allowed, and 40% had some. Study-wide results and limits: Among the least clonally expanded were partial responders at 0.1-3.0 mg/kg. CD8+ T cells were the subset that, on average, had more expanded clones than CD4+.

With respect to this clone: The antigen is not known.

Trimming left V 0 bases short and J 2 bases short, with 6 bases between. The CDR3 runs to 14 residues. Germline CDR1 reads SGHAT; CDR2 reads FQNNGV. Using immunoSEQ multiplex PCR, the repertoire was profiled, and TCRdb retains in-frame clones only, with some absent. This table holds 100,000 or so clones, 75% to 90% found once. The TCR comes from an adult with an advanced solid tumor such as melanoma, head and neck, liver or kidney cancer. V gene TRBV11-2 combines with J gene TRBJ2-3; D is unclear. The sample consisted of CD4+ or CD8+ T cells sorted from blood, taken in a trial of the OX40 agonist ivuxolimab. The CDR3 DNA is TGTGCCAGCAGCTTAGATCCTAACACAGATACGCAGTATTTT. It specifies CASSLDPNTDTQYF.